This T cell receptor beta chain derives from a study of blood T cell repertoires in COVID-19 (dated by TCRdb to the early 2020s). Concerning the study at large: Samples from collaborators originated in the United States, Italy and Spain and spanned both the acute and convalescent phases of COVID-19. The prospective study material was composed of cDNA or gDNA derived from T cells, B-cell-depleted T cells, or PBMCs. Subjects who had been exposed to COVID-19, were actively infected with it, or had recovered from it provided the deeply sampled blood TCRbeta repertoires that made up the dataset. The repertoires were released in a freely available public database meant as a resource for research on the immune response to SARS-CoV-2. Samples came from the ongoing ImmuneRACE study (first 160 participants) plus 1,254 subjects from 6 global collaborators. Sample metadata almost always included a de-identified subject ID, COVID-19 status, age in years and sex. Where HLA class I and class II types were available, the types were taken from metadata supplied by the sample provider, not from assay-based typing. Paper-wide results and their limitations: Clinical and demographic metadata were provided uncurated, with the amount varying by source and participant.

In the prospective study, participants were roughly 18 to 95 years old, resided in under 30 geographic areas of the United States, and were enrolled through a virtual design. Cohort assignment in the prospective study relied on participant-reported clinical history from a screening survey and a study questionnaire. ImmuneRACE Cohort 3 recovered participants were defined by two consecutive negative NP/OP PCR tests, healthcare professional clearance, or symptom resolution. In the prospective study, mobile phlebotomists collected whole blood, serum and a nasopharyngeal or oropharyngeal swab from each participant. Additional blood draws and questionnaires over a 2-month period could optionally be provided by prospective study participants. Before DNA extraction, blood samples from the prospective study were shipped at room temperature or frozen. From the cysteine through the phenylalanine, the CDR3 covers 11 amino acids. The only DNA kept is the CDR3, 33 bases in frame from the first base. For CDR1 and CDR2, the germline V gene lists SNHLY and FYNNEI. Between the V and J ends, shortened by 5 bases and 8 bases respectively, the junction contains 9 bases.

The immunoSEQ Assay, a bias-controlled multiplex PCR, was used to amplify TCRbeta CDR3 regions from genomic DNA. Turning to the authors' computational methods: The number of nucleated cells in each sample was estimated from the amplification of reference gene primers within the assay. To quantify the absolute abundance of each unique TCRbeta CDR3 rearrangement, sequence reads were collapsed and filtered. For each sample, productive Simpson clonality was calculated as the square root of Simpson's diversity index over productive rearrangements. TCRdb retrieved this table from immuneACCESS and kept in-frame rearrangements only. Not all clones are present; in checked studies, unresolved V genes account for under half, and no reason is known for the remainder. The D gene and trimming were derived from the DNA, and the V and J assignments and clone size from that table. This sample has 150,000 to 200,000 clones in its table, and roughly 84% of those were observed once. Together, the top ten hold around 7% of the sample.

Comment on this clone: No cognate antigen has been identified for it. No per-base quality is available; no much larger clone lies one base away.

The sequence was collected from a man between 40 and 49 years old who had recovered from COVID-19. The rearrangement combines TRBV2 with TRBJ1-2; the D gene is perhaps TRBD1, on 6 matching bases. The sequenced sample was PBMCs or T cells enriched from blood (not recorded which). CDR3 loop: CASSQGRGYTF. The DNA is as follows: TGTGCCAGCAGTCAGGGGCGCGGCTACACCTTC.